The rows below give T cell receptor beta chains drawn from one sample of a study of T-cell memory formation after mild COVID-19. TCRdb passed the 5' RACE reads through MiXCR, listing each CDR3 protein once. The data contain hundreds of thousands of distinct CDR3 sequences, roughly a fifth of them singletons. Input material: PBMCs or a T cell subset sorted from them (not recorded which). Every receptor here comes from an adult woman who had mild COVID-19 (a few samples of this study predate the infection). Cell type and time point are not known. Both conserved end residues are part of each CDR3. The order of the fields is V gene, J gene, clone size, D gene, CDR3 protein, CDR3 DNA. A D gene is named only where the DNA matches it firmly. Only part of the rows carry a size: once, few, many, or a class if the clone is expanded.

TRBV6-2/TRBV6-3,TRBJ1-1,.,.,CASRIQGYTEAFF,TGTGCCAGCAGGATACAGGGATACACTGAAGCTTTCTTT
TRBV7-2,TRBJ2-3,.,TRBD1,CGGGETDTQYF,TGTGGAGGGGGCGAGACAGATACGCAGTATTTT
TRBV3-1,TRBJ2-7,.,TRBD1,CASMMGTGGSYEQYF,TGTGCCAGCATGATGGGGACAGGGGGCTCCTACGAGCAGTACTTC
TRBV11-2,TRBJ2-7,many,.,CASSSSGTFYEQYF,TGTGCCAGCAGCTCCTCCGGGACTTTCTACGAGCAGTACTTC
TRBV12-3/TRBV12-4,TRBJ2-7,.,.,CASTISSDEQYF,TGTGCCAGCACGATTAGCTCAGACGAGCAGTACTTC
TRBV12-3/TRBV12-4,TRBJ1-1,many,TRBD1,CASISRTGSAFF,TGTGCCAGCATTTCCCGGACAGGGTCGGCTTTCTTT
TRBV9,TRBJ2-2,.,.,CARSAGGGPLSGELFF,TGTGCCAGAAGCGCCGGAGGGGGCCCCCTTTCTGGGGAGCTGTTTTTT
TRBV27,TRBJ1-5,few,.,CASSVVAGQPQHF,TGTGCCAGCAGTGTGGTTGCGGGCCAGCCCCAGCATTTT
TRBV27,TRBJ1-1,.,.,CASGQSGGALFF,TGTGCCAGCGGCCAATCCGGTGGGGCTCTCTTCTTT
TRBV20-1,TRBJ2-5,few,TRBD2,CSAETGLAETRQETQYF,TGCAGTGCGGAGACTGGACTAGCGGAGACCCGACAAGAGACCCAGTACTTC
TRBV6-5,TRBJ1-1,few,TRBD1,CASSYLATGGLNTEAFF,TGTGCCAGCAGTTACCTCGCGACAGGGGGCTTGAACACTGAAGCTTTCTTT
TRBV6-5,TRBJ1-1,.,.,CASSYSEGYTEAFF,TGTGCCAGCAGTTACTCCGAGGGGTACACTGAAGCTTTCTTT
TRBV4-3,TRBJ2-7,.,.,CASSQAVGGTSYEQYF,TGCGCCAGCAGCCAAGCGGTAGGCGGGACCAGCTACGAGCAGTACTTC
TRBV7-3,TRBJ2-1,.,.,CASRDTGRGEQFF,TGTGCCAGCAGAGATACGGGGCGCGGTGAGCAGTTCTTC
TRBV5-4,TRBJ2-3,.,TRBD2,CASSLAGRSTQYF,TGTGCCAGCAGCTTGGCCGGGAGGAGTACGCAGTATTTT
TRBV6-5,TRBJ2-7,.,TRBD2,CASSLLAGDGEQYF,TGTGCCAGCAGCCTACTAGCGGGAGATGGGGAGCAGTACTTC
TRBV9,TRBJ1-1,.,TRBD1,CASSVEPGGSNTEAFF,TGTGCCAGCAGCGTAGAGCCAGGGGGATCGAACACTGAAGCTTTCTTT
TRBV5-1,TRBJ1-4,.,TRBD1,CASSLDGQGTNEKLFF,TGCGCCAGCAGCTTGGATGGACAGGGGACTAATGAAAAACTGTTTTTT
TRBV18,TRBJ2-1,few,TRBD2,CASSPGLAFLGQFF,TGTGCCAGCTCACCGGGACTAGCGTTCTTGGGGCAGTTCTTC
TRBV9,TRBJ2-7,few,.,CASSVDTSGTYEQYF,TGTGCCAGCAGCGTAGATACTAGTGGAACTTACGAGCAGTACTTC
TRBV20-1,TRBJ2-3,few,.,CSASRLDSSDATDTQYF,TGCAGTGCTAGTCGTCTGGACTCCTCGGACGCCACAGATACGCAGTATTTT
TRBV7-8,TRBJ1-1,few,.,CASSLEVQPNTEAFF,TGTGCCAGCAGCTTAGAGGTCCAGCCGAACACTGAAGCTTTCTTT
TRBV9,TRBJ2-1,many,.,CASSPHPGESYTSEQFF,TGTGCCAGCAGCCCCCACCCGGGCGAGTCCTATACAAGTGAGCAGTTCTTC
TRBV7-2,TRBJ2-7,few,.,CASSNRVNEQYF,TGTGCCAGCAGTAACAGGGTAAACGAGCAGTACTTC
TRBV12-3/TRBV12-4,TRBJ1-5,few,.,CASSLVAGAPQHF,TGTGCCAGCAGTTTAGTGGCAGGGGCCCCCCAGCATTTT
TRBV7-2,TRBJ1-1,.,.,CASSPRWGRNTEAFF,TGTGCCAGCAGCCCCCGGTGGGGCAGGAACACTGAAGCTTTCTTT
TRBV7-2,TRBJ2-3,.,TRBD2,CASSLILTSGRVGPDTQYF,TGTGCCAGCAGCTTAATTCTCACTAGCGGGAGAGTGGGTCCAGATACGCAGTATTTT
TRBV4-3,TRBJ2-7,many,.,CASSQDLSALSSYEQYF,TGCGCCAGCAGCCAAGATCTGTCAGCGTTAAGCTCCTACGAGCAGTACTTC
TRBV5-4,TRBJ2-5,few,.,CASSLAGQIGSQYF,TGTGCCAGCAGCTTAGCCGGACAGATCGGGTCCCAGTACTTC
TRBV29-1,TRBJ1-1,.,.,CSVELRGYHTEAFF,TGCAGCGTTGAATTGCGGGGCTACCACACTGAAGCTTTCTTT
TRBV30,TRBJ2-1,.,TRBD2,CAWTPSGGLASNEQFF,TGTGCCTGGACTCCTTCGGGGGGACTAGCGAGCAATGAGCAGTTCTTC
TRBV7-9,TRBJ2-1,.,TRBD1,CASSSSGQGGTYNEQFF,TGTGCCAGCAGCTCCAGCGGACAGGGGGGCACCTACAATGAGCAGTTCTTC
TRBV20-1,TRBJ1-5,.,.,CSASLYGRYSNQPQHF,TGCAGTGCTAGTCTCTACGGAAGATATAGCAATCAGCCCCAGCATTTT
TRBV5-1,TRBJ2-7,few,.,CASTESGGHSYEQYF,TGCGCCAGCACGGAATCCGGGGGGCACTCCTACGAGCAGTACTTC